A selection of T cell receptor beta chains follows, all from one sample in a study of spatial heterogeneity in lung cancer. Using its own MiXCR run on the 5' RACE reads, TCRdb lists one record per CDR3 protein. The table shows 50,000 to 60,000 distinct CDR3 sequences, with under 8% occurring only once. The sequencing here drew on PBMCs, taken at follow-up. All receptors come from a female donor with early-stage non-small cell lung cancer. CDR3s include the opening cysteine and the closing phenylalanine or tryptophan. The D gene is left open where the match is weak. Clone sizes are given selectively: once, few, many, or a class where the clone is expanded.

few | TRBJ1-3 | TRBV4-1 | NA | CASSQDRLTDELGNTIYF | TGCGCCAGCAGCCAAGATCGGCTGACAGACGAACTTGGAAACACCATATATTTT
NA | TRBJ2-1 | TRBV20-1 | NA | CRALAGRGNEQFF | TGCAGGGCTCTGGCGGGGAGGGGGAATGAGCAGTTCTTC
NA | TRBJ1-2 | TRBV6-2/TRBV6-3 | TRBD1 | CASRSSGGAWGYTF | TGTGCCAGCAGGTCTTCAGGGGGCGCTTGGGGCTACACCTTC
NA | TRBJ2-2 | TRBV5-4 | TRBD2 | CASRLAGGPNTGELFF | TGTGCCAGCAGACTAGCGGGGGGACCGAACACCGGGGAGCTGTTTTTT
many | TRBJ1-4 | TRBV12-3/TRBV12-4 | NA | CASSLGGPPNEKLFF | TGTGCCAGCAGTTTAGGGGGGCCACCTAATGAAAAACTGTTTTTT
few | TRBJ1-4 | TRBV11-3 | NA | CASSSRLTWDEKLFF | TGTGCCAGCAGCTCACGCCTAACATGGGATGAAAAACTGTTTTTT
many | TRBJ2-3 | TRBV20-1 | NA | CSAAGARTDTQYF | TGCAGTGCTGCCGGGGCACGCACAGATACGCAGTATTTT
NA | TRBJ1-5 | TRBV6-6 | NA | CASRSVQTTQPQHF | TGTGCCAGCCGTTCGGTCCAAACGACACAGCCCCAGCATTTT
many | TRBJ2-3 | TRBV5-4 | TRBD1 | CASSRDRGGTQYF | TGTGCCAGCAGTAGGGACAGGGGAGGTACGCAGTATTTT
many | TRBJ2-1 | TRBV6-2/TRBV6-3 | NA | CASHPGHGPYNEQFF | TGTGCCAGCCATCCGGGACACGGCCCCTACAATGAGCAGTTCTTC
many | TRBJ1-1 | TRBV3-1 | NA | CASSLDRREAFF | TGTGCCAGCAGCCTTGATCGGAGGGAAGCTTTCTTT
many | TRBJ2-1 | TRBV7-6 | NA | CASSSQGYGEQFF | TGTGCCAGCAGCTCGCAGGGATACGGTGAGCAGTTCTTC
NA | TRBJ2-2 | TRBV7-6 | TRBD1 | CASSLVAGQVPGELFF | TGTGCCAGCAGCTTAGTGGCTGGACAGGTTCCCGGGGAGCTGTTTTTT
many | TRBJ2-5 | TRBV6-2/TRBV6-3 | TRBD2 | CASRLAGAARSAQYF | TGTGCCAGCAGACTAGCGGGGGCGGCAAGATCGGCCCAGTACTTC
NA | TRBJ2-7 | TRBV12-3/TRBV12-4 | NA | CASSLNGGLEQYF | TGTGCCAGCAGTTTAAACGGCGGGCTGGAGCAGTACTTC
NA | TRBJ2-5 | TRBV6-2/TRBV6-3 | TRBD2 | CASSSQTGLAGRRRETQYF | TGTGCCAGCAGTTCCCAAACGGGGCTAGCGGGGAGGCGGCGAGAGACCCAGTACTTC